Shown below are 23 T cell receptor beta chains from a single sample sequenced in a study of CXCR3-negative and CXCR3-positive naive CD8 T cells. In preparing the TRB cDNA libraries, 5' RACE with UMI labels was used. One entry per CDR3 protein, without DNA, is what TCRdb gives after re-calling the 5' RACE reads. The sample has 50,000 to 75,000 distinct CDR3 sequences. The source material was naive CXCR3- CD8+ T cells from blood. Subset in this sample: CD45RO-CCR7+CD27+CD95- naive CD8+ T cells lacking CXCR3 (TNR3-). Receptors were obtained from a human donor in good health. Some clones in this sample may be carry-over from other donors' samples.

CDR3 residues: CASSSRTGGNSGANVLTF. J is TRBJ2-6 and V is TRBV7-6; TCRdb reports TRBD1, a call that lacks DNA to check it against. This CDR3 is built from 18 residues. Per the germline V gene, CDR1 is SGHVS and CDR2 is FNYEAQ.

The gene calls are TRBV29-1 and TRBJ1-2; TCRdb outputs TRBD1, but without DNA this stays unchecked. Germline CDR1 SQVTM, CDR2 ANQGSEA. CDR3 size: 12 residues. The CDR3 protein is CSVEEPGFGYTF. The variable domain in full, with the rest retrieved from reference TRBV29-1 and TRBJ1-2, is SAVISQKPSRDICQRGTSLTIQCQVDSQVTMMFWYRQQPGQSLTLIATANQGSEATYESGFVIDKFPISRPNLTFSTLTVSNMSPEDSSIYLCSVEEPGFGYTFGSGTRLTVV.

This chain uses TRBV7-9 with TRBJ2-7; no DNA is available, so the TRBD1 call from TCRdb remains unchecked. This CDR3 comprises 15 residues. Germline values: CDR1 SEHNR, CDR2 FQNEAQ (reference sequence). The CDR3 spells CASSPPGQLYYEQYF. The full variable domain, rest sourced from reference TRBV7-9 and TRBJ2-7, is DTGVSQNPRHKITKRGQNVTFRCDPISEHNRLYWYRQTLGQGPEFLTYFQNEAQLEKSRLLSDRFSAERPKGSFSTLEIQRTEQGDSAMYLCASSPPGQLYYEQYFGPGTRLTVT.

The rearrangement uses TRBV12-3 or TRBV12-4 and TRBJ2-3; the TRBD1 assignment by TCRdb is unverifiable without DNA. CDR3 size: 15 residues. CDR3 loop: CASSSGTGGLDTQYF.

This chain connects TRBV29-1 to TRBJ2-1. The germline CDR1 and CDR2 sequences are SQVTM and ANQGSEA. This CDR3 region has 16 residues. The CDR3 protein is CSVLGFGQESYNEQFF.

The rearrangement links TRBV13 to TRBJ2-7; TCRdb outputs TRBD1, but without DNA this stays unchecked. The CDR3 consists of 14 residues. Germline loops: CDR1 PRHDT, CDR2 FYEKMQ (reference sequence). CDR3 loop: CASSAGPRSYEQYF.

The rearrangement uses TRBV5-1 and TRBJ2-7; checking the TCRdb D call of TRBD1 is not possible without DNA. CDR1 SGHRS and CDR2 YFSETQ come from the germline V gene. CDR3 length: 13 amino acids. The CDR3 sequence is CASQGQGGREQYF.

The chain employs TRBV29-1 and TRBJ2-7; TCRdb returns TRBD1, unconfirmable since there is no DNA. Per the germline V gene, CDR1 is SQVTM and CDR2 is ANQGSEA. This CDR3 contains 12 residues. CDR3 amino acids: CSADRRRYEQYF.

The CDR3 is CSVEKPEFAYNEQFF. The chain joins TRBV29-1 to TRBJ2-1. The germline V gene has CDR1 SQVTM and CDR2 ANQGSEA. The CDR3 loop spans 15 amino acids.

The chain employs TRBV12-3 or TRBV12-4 and TRBJ2-7; absent DNA, TCRdb's TRBD1 call cannot be checked. This CDR3 region has 15 residues. The CDR3 loop is CASSSPPGGRVEQYF.

This rearrangement joins TRBV6-6 to TRBJ2-2. The germline V gene encodes CDR1 MNHNY and CDR2 SVGAGI (reference sequence). The CDR3 has 12 residues. The CDR3 protein is CASRDLTGELFF.

V gene TRBV5-1 combines with J gene TRBJ2-3; TCRdb lists TRBD2, though no DNA is available to test this call. In germline, CDR1 is SGHRS, CDR2 YFSETQ. The CDR3 runs 17 residues. CDR3 sequence: CASSLVTSGGDRDTQYF.

The chain recombines TRBV10-3 with TRBJ2-7; TCRdb returns TRBD1, unconfirmable since there is no DNA. CDR1 is ENHRY, CDR2 SYGVKD, per germline. The CDR3 consists of 16 residues. This CDR3 is CAISDPPGQSSYEQYF.

The chain carries TRBV5-1 and TRBJ2-1; TCRdb lists TRBD2, though no DNA is available to test this call. Germline CDR1 is SGHRS and CDR2 is YFSETQ. The CDR3 is made up of 14 amino acids. The chain's CDR3 is CASSGGLANNEQFF.

The J gene is TRBJ1-6, the V gene TRBV29-1; lacking DNA, the TRBD1 call made by TCRdb goes unchecked. Per the germline V gene, CDR1 is SQVTM and CDR2 is ANQGSEA. The CDR3 length is 14 residues. CDR3 residues: CSVTGTGDGSPLHF.

The V call is TRBV7-7, the J call TRBJ2-5. Germline CDR1 and CDR2: SSHAT and FNYEAQ (reference sequence). The CDR3 contains 13 residues. Here the CDR3 reads CASSLEVTETQYF.

This chain's CDR3 is CASSPSWAKNIQYF. The rearrangement links TRBV7-6 to TRBJ2-4. The CDR3 is made up of 14 amino acids. The germline gives CDR1 SGHVS, CDR2 FNYEAQ.

The rearrangement joins TRBV29-1 to TRBJ2-6; TCRdb picks TRBD1, but there is no DNA to check that call. Germline values: CDR1 SQVTM, CDR2 ANQGSEA. This CDR3 region has 15 residues. The CDR3 loop is CSDRQGAPGANVLTF.

The chain employs TRBV4-2 and TRBJ2-2. CDR3 size: 14 residues. Germline V CDR1 and CDR2: LGHNA, YNFKEQ. CDR3 loop: CASSQGFESGELFF.

The rearrangement links TRBV20-1 to TRBJ1-6; TCRdb outputs TRBD1, but without DNA this stays unchecked. The length of the CDR3 is 15 residues. Germline CDR1 reads DFQATT; CDR2 reads SNEGSKA (reference sequence). CDR3 region: CSARTKTGLDSPLHF.

V and J are TRBV28 and TRBJ2-7. The germline gives CDR1 MDHEN, CDR2 SYDVKM. This CDR3 has 16 amino acids. This chain's CDR3 is CASTSLGKRRFDEQYF. The full variable domain, rest sourced from reference TRBV28 and TRBJ2-7, is DVKVTQSSRYLVKRTGEKVFLECVQDMDHENMFWYRQDPGLGLRLIYFSYDVKMKEKGDIPEGYSVSREKKERFSLILESASTNQTSMYLCASTSLGKRRFDEQYFGPGTRLTVT.

The rearrangement joins TRBV5-1 to TRBJ2-7. The CDR3 extends over 13 amino acids. CDR1 SGHRS and CDR2 YFSETQ come from the germline V gene. CDR3 loop: CASSLAPLDEQYF.

The chain combines TRBV28 with TRBJ1-2. The germline V gene encodes CDR1 MDHEN and CDR2 SYDVKM. This CDR3 spans 13 amino acids. CDR3 residues: CASSPKPNYGYTF.